These 14 T cell receptor beta chains came from one sample sequenced in a study of beta chain features in type 1 diabetes. Investigators reverse transcribed all isolated RNA, so they sequenced expressed TCRB transcripts. Profiled with immunoSEQ multiplex PCR; TCRdb holds only in-frame clones, not every one. The sample lists approximately 170,000 clones; roughly 9% were seen once. Material for sequencing was central memory CD4+ T cells from blood. The origin of the receptors is a woman aged 18-30 years in good health.

This clone was found a few times. V and J are TRBV4-3 and TRBJ1-5; D remains ambiguous. Trimming removed 1 base at V and 4 bases at J, with 5 bases between. This CDR3 has 13 residues. CDR1 LGHNA and CDR2 YSLEER come from the germline V gene. CDR3 region: CASSQAPNQPQHF. CDR3 DNA: TGCGCCAGCAGCCAAGCTCCGAATCAGCCCCAGCATTTT.

This clone was seen more than once but under ten times. The chain combines TRBV2 with TRBJ2-1, with D perhaps TRBD1 (6 bases). V was trimmed by 7 bases and J by 4 bases, leaving 14 bases between them. CDR3 length: 14 amino acids. Germline CDR1 and CDR2: SNHLY and FYNNEI. The CDR3 DNA sequence: TGTGCCAGCAAAGGGGGTAGAGAATACAATGAGCAGTTCTTC. Protein sequence: CASKGGREYNEQFF. The full variable domain, with the rest looked up from reference TRBV2 and TRBJ2-1, is EPEVTQTPSHQVTQMGQEVILRCVPISNHLYFYWYRQILGQKVEFLVSFYNNEISEKSEIFDDQFSVERPDGSNFTLKIRSTKLEDSAMYFCASKGGREYNEQFFGPGTRLTVL.

This chain links TRBV5-4 with TRBJ2-7, with TRBD1 matching 7 bases. Germline CDR1 is SGHNT and CDR2 is YYREEE (reference sequence). This CDR3 is 13 amino acids long. V trimming: 4 bases; J trimming: 3 bases; junction bases outside the gene matches: 4. CDR3 coding DNA: TGTGCCAGCAGCCAAGCAGGGGGCTACGAGCAGTACTTC. Translation: CASSQAGGYEQYF.

This clone has a single count. The chain employs TRBV30 and TRBJ2-3; 11 nucleotides match TRBD2. CDR1 is GTSNPN and CDR2 is SVGIG in the germline V gene (reference sequence). The CDR3 extends over 16 amino acids. The ends lost 3 bases at V and 4 bases at J; junction bases unmatched: 9. The CDR3 coding sequence is TGTGCCTGGAGAGGGGGGCCTAGCGGGAGGTCAGATACGCAGTATTTT. Encoded protein: CAWRGGPSGRSDTQYF.

This clone was found a few times. The chain combines TRBV18 with TRBJ2-1, with 8 bases identical to TRBD2. With V trimmed by 3 bases and J by 6 bases, 7 bases remained unmatched. CDR1 and CDR2 from the germline V gene are KGHSH and LQKENI. The CDR3 covers 15 residues. CDR3: CASSPGLEGSNEQFF. CDR3 DNA sequence: TGTGCCAGCTCACCGGGACTAGAGGGATCCAATGAGCAGTTCTTC. The full variable domain, rest sourced from reference TRBV18 and TRBJ2-1, is NAGVMQNPRHLVRRRGQEARLRCSPMKGHSHVYWYRQLPEEGLKFMVYLQKENIIDESGMPKERFSAEFPKEGPSILRIQQVVRGDSAAYFCASSPGLEGSNEQFFGPGTRLTVL.

The rearrangement uses TRBV7-3 and TRBJ2-2; 11 nucleotides align to TRBD1. The CDR3 sequence is 15 residues long. Per the germline V gene, CDR1 is SGHTA and CDR2 is FQGTGA. J was trimmed by 5 bases and V by 5 bases; bases with no gene match: 4. The CDR3 DNA sequence: TGTGCCAGCAGCCGGGGACAGGGGGGGACCGGGGAGCTGTTTTTT. Encoded protein: CASSRGQGGTGELFF.

The chain joins TRBV5-6 to TRBJ2-1; TRBD1 aligns across 9 bases. Germline CDR1 reads SGHDT; CDR2 reads YYEEEE. The CDR3 has 18 residues. The J segment lost 7 bases and the V segment lost 4 bases, leaving 18 bases of the junction unmatched. The CDR3 spells CASSTMTGTGREVNEQFF. Written as DNA, the CDR3 is TGTGCCAGCAGCACTATGACCGGGACAGGGAGGGAAGTAAATGAGCAGTTCTTC.

This clone was observed many times. The chain employs TRBV4-2 and TRBJ2-1, with a possible D match to TRBD2 (5 bases). V shed 0 bases and J shed 0 bases, with 12 bases lying between them. The CDR3 loop spans 17 amino acids. CDR1 is LGHNA and CDR2 is YNFKEQ in the germline V gene. CDR3: CASSQDAGSLSYNEQFF. CDR3 DNA sequence: TGTGCCAGCAGCCAAGATGCGGGTTCCCTCTCCTACAATGAGCAGTTCTTC.

This rearrangement joins TRBV5-1 to TRBJ2-5, with 11 bases fitting TRBD1. Per germline, CDR1 SGHRS and CDR2 YFSETQ. Trimming at V came to 4 bases and at J to 4 bases, leaving 6 bases not matched to a gene. CDR3 length: 15 amino acids. This chain's CDR3 is CASSLRTGGLETQYF. The CDR3 DNA reads TGCGCCAGCAGCCTAAGGACAGGGGGCTTAGAGACCCAGTACTTC. The complete variable domain, with remaining parts taken from reference TRBV5-1 and TRBJ2-5, reads KAGVTQTPRYLIKTRGQQVTLSCSPISGHRSVSWYQQTPGQGLQFLFEYFSETQRNKGNFPGRFSGRQFSNSRSEMNVSTLELGDSALYLCASSLRTGGLETQYFGPGTRLLVL.

This clone was picked up a small number of times. V and J are TRBV4-1 and TRBJ1-5; D might be TRBD1 (6 bases). Per germline, CDR1 MGHRA and CDR2 YSYEKL. Trimming shortened V by 0 bases and J by 7 bases, and 10 bases separated the two germline ends. This CDR3 has 14 residues. The CDR3 loop reads CASSQDQGLQPQHF. DNA for the CDR3: TGCGCCAGCAGCCAAGATCAGGGGCTCCAGCCCCAGCATTTT.

The chain uses TRBV5-6 and TRBJ2-3; D is unclear. Trimming took 4 bases from V and 2 from J, leaving 14 bases between them. CDR1 and CDR2 from the germline V gene are SGHDT and YYEEEE. The CDR3 is 15 residues long. This chain's CDR3 is CASSPPQRATDTQYF. The CDR3 DNA follows: TGTGCCAGCAGCCCCCCCCAGCGCGCCACAGATACGCAGTATTTT.

The chain employs TRBV2 and TRBJ2-7; D gene ambiguous. Per germline, CDR1 SNHLY and CDR2 FYNNEI. The V gene lost 0 bases and the J gene lost 7 bases, with 4 bases spanning the gap. The CDR3 length is 11 residues. CDR3 sequence: CASSEAREQYF. The CDR3 DNA sequence: TGTGCCAGCAGTGAAGCGCGGGAGCAGTACTTC.

This clone was counted between two and nine times. The chain carries TRBV6-6 and TRBJ1-1; a weak D match, TRBD1 (5 bases). The V and J ends lost 0 bases and 5 bases respectively, with 10 bases between them. There are 14 residues in the CDR3. Per germline, CDR1 MNHNY and CDR2 SVGAGI (reference sequence). The CDR3 reads CASSYSMGGTEAFF. The CDR3 bases are TGTGCCAGCAGTTACTCGATGGGGGGAACTGAAGCTTTCTTT.

This clone has only a few counts. The V and J genes are TRBV9 and TRBJ1-4; D is unresolved. This CDR3 region has 16 residues. Germline lookup yields CDR1 SGDLS and CDR2 YYNGEE. The V gene lost 0 bases and the J gene lost 4 bases, with 13 bases spanning the gap. The CDR3 is CASSVGGRPDNEKLFF. The CDR3, as DNA: TGTGCCAGCAGCGTAGGCGGCCGCCCCGATAATGAAAAACTGTTTTTT.